This TCR beta chain was recovered during a study of T-cell memory formation after mild COVID-19. V lost 2 bases and J lost 8, with 12 bases in between. CDR1 is MNHNY and CDR2 is SVGAGI in the germline V gene (reference sequence). The CDR3 contains 13 residues. TCRdb ran MiXCR on the 5' RACE reads and lists one entry per CDR3 protein. The sample shows approximately 440,000 distinct CDR3 sequences, around 18% of them seen only once. The study's findings and limits: CM and EM subsets held most contracting CD4+ clones; EMRA held CD8+ ones. A balance of CD4 and CD8 characterized clones contracting day 15 to 85, whereas later expanders leaned CD4+. Whether day 37 second-wave clones are SARS-CoV-2-specific was not confirmed.

Regarding this clonotype: Its antigen is unknown.

This chain uses TRBV6-6 with TRBJ1-2; maybe TRBD1 (6 bases). Input material: PBMCs or a T cell subset sorted from them (not recorded which). This TCR was sampled from an adult woman who had mild COVID-19 (a few samples of this study predate the infection). Cell type and time point are not known. Written as DNA, the CDR3 is TGTGCCAGCAGTTACGCGGACAGTGGAGGCTACACCTTC. Its translation is CASSYADSGGYTF.